The T cell receptor beta chain described here comes from a study of molecular identifiers for immune sequencing clone quantification. This clonotype has a count of ten or more. Libraries for naive CD8 T cells, which were made from 20,000 to 1,000,000 sorted cells, drew on 10%, 30% or 50% of the RNA. When naive CD8 T cells were sorted, they were gated as CD8+CD4-CCR7+CD45RA+. Germline CDR1 MNHEY, CDR2 SMNVEV (reference sequence). Losses at the gene ends were 6 bases for V and 6 bases for J; bases not matched to a gene: 12. The CDR3 has 15 amino acids. In TCRdb, the PCR reads were re-called with MiXCR into one record per CDR3 protein. In the table there are about 640,000 distinct CDR3 sequences, just under 20% of which are singletons.

This receptor was taken from a human donor in good health. Some libraries in this study had Jurkat cell RNA spiked in. Source material: naive CD8+ T cells from blood, with Jurkat cell RNA spiked in. The subset denotes: FACS-sorted CD8+CD4-CCR7+CD45RA+ naive T cells. The rearrangement uses TRBV27 and TRBJ2-3, with 7 nucleotides matching TRBD2. This CDR3 is CASRRSTGGRDTQYF. Here the CDR3 DNA reads TGTGCCAGCAGGCGAAGTACGGGAGGACGGGATACGCAGTATTTT.